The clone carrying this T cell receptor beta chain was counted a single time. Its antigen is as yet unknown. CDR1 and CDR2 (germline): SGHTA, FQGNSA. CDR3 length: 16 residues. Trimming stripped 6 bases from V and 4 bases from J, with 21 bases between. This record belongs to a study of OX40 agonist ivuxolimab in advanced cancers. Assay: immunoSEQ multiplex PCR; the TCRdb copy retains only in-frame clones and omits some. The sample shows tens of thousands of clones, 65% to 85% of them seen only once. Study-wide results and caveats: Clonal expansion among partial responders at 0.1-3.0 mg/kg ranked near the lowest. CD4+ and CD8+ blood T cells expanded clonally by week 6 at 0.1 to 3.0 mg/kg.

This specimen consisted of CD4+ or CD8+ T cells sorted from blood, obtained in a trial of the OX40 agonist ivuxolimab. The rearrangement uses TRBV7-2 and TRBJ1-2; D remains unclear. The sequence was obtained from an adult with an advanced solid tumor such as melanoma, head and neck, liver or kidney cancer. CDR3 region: CASRFFSAQALYGYTF. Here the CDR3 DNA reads TGTGCCAGCAGGTTTTTTTCGGCCCAGGCCCTCTATGGCTACACCTTC.